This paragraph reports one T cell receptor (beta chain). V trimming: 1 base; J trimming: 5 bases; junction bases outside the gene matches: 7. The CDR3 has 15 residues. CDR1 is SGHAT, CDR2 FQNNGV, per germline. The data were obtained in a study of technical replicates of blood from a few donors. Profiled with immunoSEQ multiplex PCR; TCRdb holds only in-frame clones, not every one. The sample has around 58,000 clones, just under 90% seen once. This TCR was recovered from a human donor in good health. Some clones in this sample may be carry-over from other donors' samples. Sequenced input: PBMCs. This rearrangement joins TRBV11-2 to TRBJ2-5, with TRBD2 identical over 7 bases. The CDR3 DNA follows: TGTGCCAGCAGCTTAGTCCCTAGCGGAGTGGAGACCCAGTACTTC. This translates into CASSLVPSGVETQYF.